Below, 3 T cell receptor beta chains from the same sample are listed, as sequenced in a study of lymphopenia after photon versus proton radiotherapy. TCRdb keeps only in-frame clones here, not all; method: immunoSEQ multiplex PCR. The sample includes about 35,000 clones, roughly 90% of them seen just once. This sample comprised peripheral blood, obtained from a patient treated with photon-based radiotherapy. These TCRs come from a man aged 55 to 70 with cholangiocarcinoma.

V gene TRBV7-6 combines with J gene TRBJ2-5, with 9 bases aligning to TRBD1. V was pared by 0 bases and J by 4 bases, with 3 bases of the junction left unmatched. The CDR3 contains 15 residues. CDR1 and CDR2 (germline): SGHVS, FNYEAQ. The CDR3 reads CASSLADRGTETQYF. The CDR3, as DNA: TGTGCCAGCAGCTTAGCAGACAGGGGGACAGAGACCCAGTACTTC.

This chain uses TRBV12-5 with TRBJ2-3; 7 nucleotides line up with TRBD1. Germline CDR1 is LGHNT and CDR2 is FRNRAP. J lost 1 base, V lost 0 bases, and 4 bases had no gene match. The CDR3 covers 16 residues. For the CDR3, the DNA is TGTGCTAGTGGTTTGGTACCAGGGACAGGCACAGATACGCAGTATTTT. Amino acids: CASGLVPGTGTDTQYF.

A single count supports this clone. The V and J genes are TRBV7-2 and TRBJ2-3; a possible D gene is TRBD1 (6 bases). V gave up 4 bases and J gave up 8 bases, with 19 bases separating them. Germline-derived CDR1 and CDR2 are SGHTA and FQGNSA. CDR3 length: 15 residues. CDR3 sequence reads: CASSSGQLSLGTQYF. Here the CDR3 DNA reads TGTGCCAGCAGCTCCGGACAGTTAAGTTTGGGTACGCAGTATTTT.